These 20 T cell receptor beta chains came from one sample sequenced in a study of STAT3 mutations in large granular lymphocyte leukemia. Study-wide results and caveats: Every T-cell large granular lymphocyte leukemia patient had at least one immunodominant TCR beta clonotype.

Repertoires were generated with immunoSEQ multiplex PCR, while TCRdb's copy carries only in-frame clones and drops some. There are about 7,000 clones in the sample; less than 60% occur only once, and 76% lies in the top ten. The antigens for these receptors are not known. Specimen: peripheral blood mononuclear cells. These receptors were obtained from a boy younger than 18 with T-cell large granular lymphocyte leukemia. Some clones in this sample may be carry-over from other donors' samples.

The chain joins TRBV29-1 to TRBJ2-5; 7 bases are shared with TRBD2. Looked up from germline, CDR1 is SQVTM and CDR2 is ANQGSEA. This CDR3 region has 15 residues. V was pared by 7 bases and J by 1 base, with 12 bases of the junction left unmatched. The CDR3 protein is CSGIPPGGPQETQYF. The CDR3 DNA follows: TGCAGCGGGATCCCCCCGGGAGGCCCCCAAGAGACCCAGTACTTC. The complete variable domain, with remaining parts taken from reference TRBV29-1 and TRBJ2-5, reads SAVISQKPSRDICQRGTSLTIQCQVDSQVTMMFWYRQQPGQSLTLIATANQGSEATYESGFVIDKFPISRPNLTFSTLTVSNMSPEDSSIYLCSGIPPGGPQETQYFGPGTRLLVL.

The chain couples TRBV5-4 to TRBJ2-5, with 11 bases fitting TRBD2. Germline V CDR1 and CDR2: SGHNT, YYREEE (reference sequence). The trim removed 4 bases at V and 4 bases at J, leaving 0 bases unmatched. CDR3 length: 13 residues. The CDR3 DNA is TGTGCCAGCAGCGGACTAGCGGGAGAGACCCAGTACTTC. Translating it yields CASSGLAGETQYF.

Written as DNA, the CDR3 is TGTGCCAGCAGGCAACCCTTGACTAGCACAGATACGCAGTATTTT. Residues: CASRQPLTSTDTQYF. The chain employs TRBV7-9 and TRBJ2-3; D is ambiguous. CDR1 is SEHNR and CDR2 is FQNEAQ in the germline V gene (reference sequence). This CDR3 comprises 15 residues. Trimming removed 6 bases at V and 0 bases at J, with 13 bases between.

This clone appeared once. The chain uses TRBV7-9 and TRBJ1-5; 10 nucleotides align to TRBD1. With 5 bases clipped from V and 9 bases from J, the junction kept 10 bases outside the gene matches. The CDR3 is made up of 15 amino acids. The germline V gene has CDR1 SEHNR and CDR2 FQNEAQ (reference sequence). CDR3 in DNA: TGTGCCAGCAGCGATGGGACAGGGGCCGTGAGGCCCCAGCATTTT. Translation: CASSDGTGAVRPQHF.

The chain recombines TRBV9 with TRBJ1-4; D might be TRBD1 (5 bases). The CDR3 totals 15 residues. Trimming pared 0 bases from V and 0 bases from J, leaving 6 bases between. Looked up from germline, CDR1 is SGDLS and CDR2 is YYNGEE. The CDR3 region has the DNA TGTGCCAGCAGCGTAGCGGGGGCAACTAATGAAAAACTGTTTTTT. The encoded protein is CASSVAGATNEKLFF.

This clone was seen only once. The CDR3 loop is CASSLTGGGETQYF. DNA of the CDR3: TGTGCCAGCAGCTTAACAGGGGGCGGAGAGACCCAGTACTTC. V is TRBV5-6 and J is TRBJ2-5, with 9 positions matching TRBD1. The CDR3 loop spans 14 amino acids. The germline gives CDR1 SGHDT, CDR2 YYEEEE. V lost 2 bases and J lost 4; bases outside the gene matches: 3.

The chain links TRBV5-1 to TRBJ1-2, with D tentatively TRBD1 (5 bases). V was clipped by 0 bases and J by 6 bases, with 15 bases between them. This CDR3 spans 15 amino acids. CDR1 and CDR2 (germline): SGHRS, YFSETQ. The CDR3 spells CASSLAPGLSDGYTF. The DNA of the CDR3 is TGCGCCAGCAGCTTGGCTCCAGGGCTGTCGGATGGCTACACCTTC.

The CDR3 region has the DNA TGTGCCAGCAGTTCCGCGGGGGTTGGAGAGACCCAGTACTTC. Amino acid sequence: CASSSAGVGETQYF. This chain links TRBV27 with TRBJ2-5; 7 nucleotides agree with TRBD2. The CDR3 covers 14 residues. The V and J ends lost 4 bases and 4 bases, in that order; junction bases with no gene match: 6. Germline V lookup: CDR1 MNHEY, CDR2 SMNVEV (reference sequence).

This CDR3 reads CASSLEGQPNSPLHF. The CDR3 nucleotides read TGCGCCAGCAGCTTGGAAGGGCAACCAAATTCACCCCTCCACTTT. This chain links TRBV5-1 with TRBJ1-6; no clear D gene. From germline, CDR1 is SGHRS and CDR2 YFSETQ. The CDR3 totals 15 residues. The V end lost 0 bases, the J end lost 7 bases, and 11 bases lay between the germline ends.

This sequence joins TRBV6-5 and TRBJ2-3; no definite D call. This CDR3 has 11 residues. V lost 5 bases, J lost 4 bases, and 4 bases lay in between. Germline V CDR1 and CDR2: MNHEY, SVGAGI. For the CDR3, the DNA is TGTGCCAGCAGTGATTCAGATACGCAGTATTTT. Its protein is CASSDSDTQYF.

The rearrangement uses TRBV18 and TRBJ1-5; D gene ambiguous. Trimming took off 6 bases at V and 5 bases at J, with 11 bases between the two ends. The length of the CDR3 is 13 residues. Per germline, CDR1 KGHSH and CDR2 LQKENI. The CDR3 here is CASSPVEDQPQHF. CDR3 DNA sequence: TGTGCCAGCTCCCCCGTTGAGGATCAGCCCCAGCATTTT.

The chain couples TRBV28 to TRBJ2-7, with D unclear. Between the trimmed V and J ends, which lost 2 bases and 0 bases, there was a span of 8 bases. Germline-derived CDR1 and CDR2 are MDHEN and SYDVKM. The CDR3 consists of 14 residues. CDR3 loop: CASSLRGDSYEQYF. Here the CDR3 DNA reads TGTGCCAGCAGTTTACGTGGGGACTCCTACGAGCAGTACTTC. Looking up the rest from reference TRBV28 and TRBJ2-7 gives the full variable domain: DVKVTQSSRYLVKRTGEKVFLECVQDMDHENMFWYRQDPGLGLRLIYFSYDVKMKEKGDIPEGYSVSREKKERFSLILESASTNQTSMYLCASSLRGDSYEQYFGPGTRLTVT.

By its share, this clone is medium-sized. The V call is TRBV13, the J call TRBJ1-1; 7 bases align to TRBD1. This CDR3 region has 12 residues. The V gene's germline CDR1 is PRHDT and CDR2 FYEKMQ (reference sequence). Trimming took 3 bases from V and 9 from J; bases not matched to a gene: 4. CDR3 sequence: CASSLSDRKAFF. The CDR3 DNA reads as TGTGCCAGCAGCTTGTCGGACAGGAAAGCTTTCTTT. The full variable domain, with the rest looked up from reference TRBV13 and TRBJ1-1, is AAGVIQSPRHLIKEKRETATLKCYPIPRHDTVYWYQQGPGQDPQFLISFYEKMQSDKGSIPDRFSAQQFSDYHSELNMSSLELGDSALYFCASSLSDRKAFFGQGTRLTVV.

The J gene is TRBJ2-5, the V gene TRBV5-1; a possible D gene is TRBD2 (6 bases). The CDR3 contains 16 residues. V was shortened by 3 bases and J by 5 bases, with 20 bases between the two germline ends. In germline, CDR1 is SGHRS, CDR2 YFSETQ. The CDR3 is CASSSSFAGPGETQYF. Written as DNA, the CDR3 is TGCGCCAGCAGCTCCAGTTTCGCGGGACCAGGGGAGACCCAGTACTTC.

This chain links TRBV28 with TRBJ1-2; no firm D call. The CDR3 is 12 residues long. In germline, CDR1 is MDHEN, CDR2 SYDVKM. Trimming left V 2 bases short and J 0 bases short, with 1 base between. The CDR3 DNA is TGTGCCAGCAGTTTAGCTAACTATGGCTACACCTTC. This sequence encodes CASSLANYGYTF.

This clone was found a few times. V and J are TRBV6-5 and TRBJ1-6, with unresolved D. V lost 5 bases to trimming and J lost 1 base, with 6 bases between them. Germline V gives CDR1 MNHEY, CDR2 SVGAGI. This CDR3 comprises 14 residues. CDR3 DNA sequence: TGTGCCAGCAGTCGAGGGTCCTATAATTCACCCCTCCACTTT. It codes for CASSRGSYNSPLHF.

This clone was observed a handful of times. The V and J genes are TRBV4-2 and TRBJ2-1; 8 nucleotides line up with TRBD2. Germline loops: CDR1 LGHNA, CDR2 YNFKEQ. V shed 0 bases, J shed 7 bases, and the junction held 11 bases outside the gene matches. The CDR3 is made up of 17 amino acids. The CDR3 sequence: CASSQDWGAGGWNEQFF. The CDR3 DNA sequence: TGTGCCAGCAGCCAAGATTGGGGTGCGGGAGGTTGGAATGAGCAGTTCTTC.

This clone was detected only once. The chain joins TRBV18 to TRBJ2-1, with 14 bases that match TRBD2. With 0 bases clipped from V and 6 bases from J, the junction kept 1 base outside the gene matches. There are 16 residues in the CDR3. CDR1 and CDR2 from the germline V gene are KGHSH and LQKENI. CDR3 sequence (DNA): TGTGCCAGCTCACCACCTGGACTAGCGGGAGGCAATGAGCAGTTCTTC. It is translated as CASSPPGLAGGNEQFF.

The chain couples TRBV5-6 to TRBJ2-7; 10 bases fit TRBD2. The V gene end was trimmed by 4 bases and the J gene end by 11 bases; junction bases not matched to a gene: 21. The germline gives CDR1 SGHDT, CDR2 YYEEEE. This CDR3 is 17 amino acids long. The CDR3 sequence is CASSVGTSELGFRREYF. The CDR3 bases are TGTGCCAGCAGCGTGGGGACTAGCGAATTGGGTTTTAGGAGGGAGTACTTC.

The chain has TRBV5-4 and TRBJ1-1; possible D gene TRBD1, 6 bases. Germline lookup yields CDR1 SGHNT and CDR2 YYREEE (reference sequence). CDR3 length: 15 residues. Between the trimmed V and J ends, which lost 0 bases and 4 bases, there was a span of 13 bases. The CDR3 reads CASSLVLEGGTEAFF. For the CDR3, the DNA is TGTGCCAGCAGCTTGGTCTTGGAGGGGGGCACTGAAGCTTTCTTT.